The present T cell receptor (beta chain) was sequenced within a study of cytomegalovirus exposure and HLA in healthy donors. Overall study results and limits: Later analysis suggested most CMV-associated TCR beta chains were HLA-restricted. In a later analysis, productive TCRs from donors in an Asian-associated ancestry cluster reportedly carried fewer N-insertions than the cohort mean.

Germline V gene sequence: CDR1 SGHRS, CDR2 YFSETQ. J lost 1 base, V lost 7 bases, and 11 bases had no gene match. The CDR3 has 16 residues. The study ran its PCR with 60 Vbeta and 13 Jbeta primers. The method was immunoSEQ multiplex PCR; TCRdb's version includes in-frame clones alone and lacks a portion of them. The sample yields approximately 110,000 clones, roughly 80% seen once. Comments on this clone: Its antigen is not identified.

The chain has TRBV5-1 and TRBJ2-3, with TRBD2 matching over 8 bases. The sequence derives from a female donor in good health and CMV-seropositive. Sequencing was carried out using PBMCs. The CDR3 loop is CASYGNPAGGTDTQYF. Written as DNA, the CDR3 is TGCGCCAGCTACGGTAACCCAGCGGGAGGCACAGATACGCAGTATTTT.